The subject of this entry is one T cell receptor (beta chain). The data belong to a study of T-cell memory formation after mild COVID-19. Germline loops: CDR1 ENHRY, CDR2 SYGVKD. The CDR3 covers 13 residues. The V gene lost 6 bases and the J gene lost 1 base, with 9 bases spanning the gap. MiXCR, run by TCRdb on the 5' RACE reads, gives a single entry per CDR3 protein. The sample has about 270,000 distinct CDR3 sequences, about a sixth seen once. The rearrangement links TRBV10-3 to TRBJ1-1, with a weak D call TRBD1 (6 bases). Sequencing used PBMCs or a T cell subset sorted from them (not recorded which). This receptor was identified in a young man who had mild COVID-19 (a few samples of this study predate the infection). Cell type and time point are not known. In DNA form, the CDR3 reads TGTGCCATCAGATGGACAGAGAACACTGAAGCTTTCTTT. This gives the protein CAIRWTENTEAFF.